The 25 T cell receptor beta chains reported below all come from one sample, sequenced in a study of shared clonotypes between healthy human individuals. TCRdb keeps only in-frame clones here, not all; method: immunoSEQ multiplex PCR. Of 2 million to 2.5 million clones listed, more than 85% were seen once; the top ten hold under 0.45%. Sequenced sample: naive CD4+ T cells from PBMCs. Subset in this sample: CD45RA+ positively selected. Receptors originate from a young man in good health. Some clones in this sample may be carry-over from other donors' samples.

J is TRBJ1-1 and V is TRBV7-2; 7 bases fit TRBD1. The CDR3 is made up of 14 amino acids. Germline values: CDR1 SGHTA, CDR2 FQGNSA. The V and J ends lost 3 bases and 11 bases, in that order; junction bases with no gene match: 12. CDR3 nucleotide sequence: TGTGCCAGCAGCTTGACAGGGACACTTCTTGGGGCTTTCTTT. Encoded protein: CASSLTGTLLGAFF.

The CDR3 sequence: CASSVLAGGAHAKNIQYF. CDR3 DNA: TGTGCCAGCAGTGTACTAGCGGGAGGGGCTCACGCCAAAAACATTCAGTACTTC. The V and J genes are TRBV2 and TRBJ2-4; TRBD2 agrees at 13 bases. Trimming took 4 bases from V and 1 from J; bases not matched to a gene: 7. The CDR3 totals 18 residues. Germline assignment: CDR1 SNHLY and CDR2 FYNNEI.

The CDR3 region has the DNA TGTGCCAGCAGCTACACTAGCGCCCAAGAGACCCAGTACTTC. This sequence encodes CASSYTSAQETQYF. This sequence joins TRBV11-2 and TRBJ2-5, with 7 bases identical to TRBD2. The V and J ends lost 4 bases and 1 base, in that order; junction bases with no gene match: 3. CDR1 and CDR2 from the germline V gene are SGHAT and FQNNGV. The CDR3 has 14 amino acids.

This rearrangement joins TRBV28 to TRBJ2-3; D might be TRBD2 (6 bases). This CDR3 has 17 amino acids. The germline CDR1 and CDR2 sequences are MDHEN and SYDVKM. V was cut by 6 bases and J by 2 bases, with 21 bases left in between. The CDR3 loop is CASSRLGGGAPTDTQYF. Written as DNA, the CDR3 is TGTGCCAGCAGCCGCTTGGGAGGTGGGGCTCCCACAGATACGCAGTATTTT.

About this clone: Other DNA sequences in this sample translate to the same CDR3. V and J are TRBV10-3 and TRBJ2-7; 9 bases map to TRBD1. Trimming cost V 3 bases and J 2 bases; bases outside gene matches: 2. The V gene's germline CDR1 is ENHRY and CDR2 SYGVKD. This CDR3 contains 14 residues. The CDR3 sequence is CAISDGTGTYEQYF. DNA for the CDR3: TGTGCCATCAGTGACGGGACAGGGACCTACGAGCAGTACTTC.

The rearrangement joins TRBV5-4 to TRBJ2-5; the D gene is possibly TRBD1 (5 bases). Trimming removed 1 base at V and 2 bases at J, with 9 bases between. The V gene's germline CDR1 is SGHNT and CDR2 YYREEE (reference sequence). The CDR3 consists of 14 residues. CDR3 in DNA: TGTGCCAGCAGCTTGTGGCAGGGTCAAGAGACCCAGTACTTC. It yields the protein CASSLWQGQETQYF.

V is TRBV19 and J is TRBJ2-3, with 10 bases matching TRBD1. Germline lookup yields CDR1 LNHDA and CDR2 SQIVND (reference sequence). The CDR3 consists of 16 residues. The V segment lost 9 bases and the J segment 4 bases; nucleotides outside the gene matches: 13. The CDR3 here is CASNRHSTGGPDTQYF. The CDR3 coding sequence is TGTGCCAGCAACCGACACTCGACAGGGGGCCCAGATACGCAGTATTTT.

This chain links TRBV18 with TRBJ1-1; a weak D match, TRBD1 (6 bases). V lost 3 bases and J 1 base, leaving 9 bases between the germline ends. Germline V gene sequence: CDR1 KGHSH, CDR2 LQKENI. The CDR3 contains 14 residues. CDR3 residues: CASSPLGANTEAFF. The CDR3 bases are TGTGCCAGCTCACCCCTGGGGGCGAACACTGAAGCTTTCTTT.

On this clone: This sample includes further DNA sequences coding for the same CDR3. This CDR3 is CASSAEETQYF. The CDR3 DNA reads TGCGCCAGCAGCGCTGAAGAGACCCAGTACTTC. The rearrangement joins TRBV5-1 to TRBJ2-5; D ambiguous. This CDR3 spans 11 amino acids. Trimming took off 4 bases at V and 3 bases at J, with 4 bases between the two ends. The germline V gene encodes CDR1 SGHRS and CDR2 YFSETQ.

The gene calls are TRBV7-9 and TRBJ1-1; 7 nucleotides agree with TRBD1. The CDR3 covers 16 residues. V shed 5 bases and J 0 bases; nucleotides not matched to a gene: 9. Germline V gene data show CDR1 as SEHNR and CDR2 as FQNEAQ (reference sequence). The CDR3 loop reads CASSPRDRTLNTEAFF. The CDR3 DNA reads TGTGCCAGCAGCCCACGGGACAGAACGCTGAACACTGAAGCTTTCTTT.

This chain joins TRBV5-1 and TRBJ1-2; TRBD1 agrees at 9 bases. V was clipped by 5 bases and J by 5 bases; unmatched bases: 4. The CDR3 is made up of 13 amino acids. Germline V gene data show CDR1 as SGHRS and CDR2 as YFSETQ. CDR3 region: CASRDRGFYGYTF. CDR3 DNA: TGCGCCAGCAGGGACAGGGGTTTTTATGGCTACACCTTC.

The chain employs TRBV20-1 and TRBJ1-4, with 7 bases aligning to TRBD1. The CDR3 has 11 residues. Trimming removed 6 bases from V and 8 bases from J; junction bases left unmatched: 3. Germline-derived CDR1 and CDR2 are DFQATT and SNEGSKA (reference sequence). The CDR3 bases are TGCAGTGCGATACAGGGGGAAAAACTGTTTTTT. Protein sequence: CSAIQGEKLFF.

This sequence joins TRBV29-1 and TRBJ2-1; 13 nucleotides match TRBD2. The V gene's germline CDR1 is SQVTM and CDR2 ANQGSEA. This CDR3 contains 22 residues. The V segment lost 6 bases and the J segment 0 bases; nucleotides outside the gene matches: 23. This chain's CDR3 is CSVHYRLGLAGVSISSYNEQFF. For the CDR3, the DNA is TGCAGCGTGCACTACCGATTAGGACTAGCGGGAGTGTCCATTAGCTCCTACAATGAGCAGTTCTTC.

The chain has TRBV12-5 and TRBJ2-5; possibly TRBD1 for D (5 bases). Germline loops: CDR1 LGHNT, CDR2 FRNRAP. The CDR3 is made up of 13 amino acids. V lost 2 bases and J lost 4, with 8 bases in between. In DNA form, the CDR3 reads TGTGCTAGTGGTTTGCAGGGCAGAGAGACCCAGTACTTC. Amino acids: CASGLQGRETQYF.

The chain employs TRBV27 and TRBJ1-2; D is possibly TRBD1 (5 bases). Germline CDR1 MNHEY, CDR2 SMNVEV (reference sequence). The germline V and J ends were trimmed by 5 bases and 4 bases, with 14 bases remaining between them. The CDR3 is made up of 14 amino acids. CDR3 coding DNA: TGTGCCAGCAGTCGGTCAGGGCTTCTCTATGGCTACACCTTC. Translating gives CASSRSGLLYGYTF.

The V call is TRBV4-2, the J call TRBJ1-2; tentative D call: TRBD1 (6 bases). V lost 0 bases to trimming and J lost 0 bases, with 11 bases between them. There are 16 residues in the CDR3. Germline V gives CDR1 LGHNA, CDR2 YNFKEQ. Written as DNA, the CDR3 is TGTGCCAGCAGCCAAGATCTGACAGGAGCTAACTATGGCTACACCTTC. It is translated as CASSQDLTGANYGYTF.

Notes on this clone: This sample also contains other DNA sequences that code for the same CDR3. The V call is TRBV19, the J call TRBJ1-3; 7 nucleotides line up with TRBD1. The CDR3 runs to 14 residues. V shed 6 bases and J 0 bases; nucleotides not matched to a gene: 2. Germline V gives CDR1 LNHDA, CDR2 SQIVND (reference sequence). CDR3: CASRDRSSGNTIYF. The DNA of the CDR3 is TGTGCCAGTAGGGACAGGAGCTCTGGAAACACCATATATTTT.

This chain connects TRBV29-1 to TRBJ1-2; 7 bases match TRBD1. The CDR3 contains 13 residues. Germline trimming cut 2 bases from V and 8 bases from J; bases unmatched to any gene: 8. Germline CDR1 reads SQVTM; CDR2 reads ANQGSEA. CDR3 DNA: TGCAGCGTTGAAAGTAACAGGGGTAGGGGCTACACCTTC. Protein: CSVESNRGRGYTF. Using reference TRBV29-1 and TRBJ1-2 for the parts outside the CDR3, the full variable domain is SAVISQKPSRDICQRGTSLTIQCQVDSQVTMMFWYRQQPGQSLTLIATANQGSEATYESGFVIDKFPISRPNLTFSTLTVSNMSPEDSSIYLCSVESNRGRGYTFGSGTRLTVV.

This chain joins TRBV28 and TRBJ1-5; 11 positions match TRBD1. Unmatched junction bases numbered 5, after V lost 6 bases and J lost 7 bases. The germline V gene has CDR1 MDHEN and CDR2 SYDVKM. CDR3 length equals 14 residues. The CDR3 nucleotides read TGTGCCAGCAGAGGGACAGGGGGGGGCCAGCCCCAGCATTTT. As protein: CASRGTGGGQPQHF.

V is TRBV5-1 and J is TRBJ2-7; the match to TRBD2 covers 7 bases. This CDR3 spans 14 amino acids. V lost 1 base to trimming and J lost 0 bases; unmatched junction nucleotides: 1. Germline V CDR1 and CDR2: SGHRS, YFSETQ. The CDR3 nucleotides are TGCGCCAGCAGCTTGCGGGGGGACTCCTACGAGCAGTACTTC. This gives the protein CASSLRGDSYEQYF.

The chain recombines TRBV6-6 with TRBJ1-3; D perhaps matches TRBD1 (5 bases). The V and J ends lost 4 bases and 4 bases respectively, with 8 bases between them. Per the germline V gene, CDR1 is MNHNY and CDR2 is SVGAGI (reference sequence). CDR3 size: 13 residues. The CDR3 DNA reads TGTGCCAGCAGTTCAGGGATAGGAAACACCATATATTTT. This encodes CASSSGIGNTIYF.

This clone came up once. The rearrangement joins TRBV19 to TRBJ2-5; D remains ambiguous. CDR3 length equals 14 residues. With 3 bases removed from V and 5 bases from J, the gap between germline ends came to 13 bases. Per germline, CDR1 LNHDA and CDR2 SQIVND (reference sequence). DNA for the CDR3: TGTGCCAGTAGTATCGTCTTGAGTCAGGAGACCCAGTACTTC. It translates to CASSIVLSQETQYF.

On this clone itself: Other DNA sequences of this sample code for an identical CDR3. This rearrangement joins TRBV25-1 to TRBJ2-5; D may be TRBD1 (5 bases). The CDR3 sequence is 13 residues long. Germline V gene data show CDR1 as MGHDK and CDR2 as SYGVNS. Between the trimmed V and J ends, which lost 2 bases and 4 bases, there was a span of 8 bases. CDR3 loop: CASSEGARETQYF. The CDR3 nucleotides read TGTGCCAGCAGTGAAGGGGCCCGAGAGACCCAGTACTTC.

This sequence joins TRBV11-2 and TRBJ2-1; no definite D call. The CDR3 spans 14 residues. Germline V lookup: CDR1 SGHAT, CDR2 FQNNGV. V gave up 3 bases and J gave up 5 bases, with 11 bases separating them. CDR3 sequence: CASSFPLLNNEQFF. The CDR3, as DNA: TGTGCCAGCAGCTTCCCCCTTTTGAACAATGAGCAGTTCTTC.

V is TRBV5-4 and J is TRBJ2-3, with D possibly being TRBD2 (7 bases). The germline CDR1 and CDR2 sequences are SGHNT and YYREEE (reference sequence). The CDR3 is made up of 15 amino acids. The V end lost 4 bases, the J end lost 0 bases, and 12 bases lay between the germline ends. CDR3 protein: CASSPGGVSTDTQYF. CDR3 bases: TGTGCCAGCAGCCCGGGGGGCGTTAGCACAGATACGCAGTATTTT.